The sequence of this T cell receptor (beta chain) was determined in a study of Graves' ophthalmopathy and Graves' hyperthyroidism. Overall study findings and caveats: Most expanded clonotypes in thyroid above 0.001 frequency also showed up in blood.

Trimming cost V 0 bases and J 8 bases, with 14 bases left between them. Germline loops: CDR1 LGHNA, CDR2 YNFKEQ. The CDR3 contains 15 residues. Clinicians made diagnoses from clinical symptoms, serum thyroxine, TRAb, thyroid ultrasound and orbital computed tomography. Researchers took RNA transcripts and amplified TCR beta CDR3 regions from them. RT-PCR in the first round used HTBI primers; a second-round multiplex PCR followed. TCRdb called the multiplex PCR reads again in MiXCR, with one record for every CDR3 protein. The sample contains over a million distinct CDR3 sequences, around a third of which appear only once. This clonotype has a count of ten or more. What it recognizes is unknown.

The receptor was isolated from an adult man with Graves' hyperthyroidism. V is TRBV4-2 and J is TRBJ2-1; D is uncertain. The sample consisted of peripheral blood or thyroid tissue (not recorded which). CDR3 in amino acids: CASSQDAHPDYEQFF. CDR3 sequence (DNA): TGTGCCAGCAGCCAAGATGCGCACCCGGATTATGAGCAGTTCTTC.